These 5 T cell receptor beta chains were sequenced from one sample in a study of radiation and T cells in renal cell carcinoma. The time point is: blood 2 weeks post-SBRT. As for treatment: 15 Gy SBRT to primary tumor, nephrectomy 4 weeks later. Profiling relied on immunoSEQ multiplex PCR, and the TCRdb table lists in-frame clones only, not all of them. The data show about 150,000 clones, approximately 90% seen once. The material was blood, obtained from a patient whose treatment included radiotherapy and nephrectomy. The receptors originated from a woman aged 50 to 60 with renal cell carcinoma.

The CDR3 coding sequence is TGCGCCAGCAGCCACGCGGGGGGGCCGGGCACAGATACGCAGTATTTT. It encodes CASSHAGGPGTDTQYF. The chain links TRBV4-1 to TRBJ2-3, with 9 positions matching TRBD2. With 3 bases clipped from V and 1 base from J, the junction kept 5 bases outside the gene matches. The CDR3 is made up of 16 amino acids. Germline CDR1 is MGHRA and CDR2 is YSYEKL.

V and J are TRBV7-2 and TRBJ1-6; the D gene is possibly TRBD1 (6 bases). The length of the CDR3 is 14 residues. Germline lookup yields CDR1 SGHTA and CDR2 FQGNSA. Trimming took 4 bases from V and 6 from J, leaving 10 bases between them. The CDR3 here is CASSSGVINSPLHF. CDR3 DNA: TGTGCCAGCAGCTCAGGGGTAATTAATTCACCCCTCCACTTT.

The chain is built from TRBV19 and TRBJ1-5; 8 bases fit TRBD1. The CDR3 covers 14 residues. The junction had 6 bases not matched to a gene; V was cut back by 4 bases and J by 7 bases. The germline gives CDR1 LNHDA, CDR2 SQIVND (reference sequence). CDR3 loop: CASSTQGVMQPQHF. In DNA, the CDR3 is TGTGCCAGTAGTACACAGGGGGTGATGCAGCCCCAGCATTTT.

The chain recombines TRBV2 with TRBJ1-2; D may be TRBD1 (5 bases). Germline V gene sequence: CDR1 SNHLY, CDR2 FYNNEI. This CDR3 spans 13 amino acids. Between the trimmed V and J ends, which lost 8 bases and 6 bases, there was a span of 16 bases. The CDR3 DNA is TGTGCCAGCCAAATTCAGTGGGGGGATGGCTACACCTTC. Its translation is CASQIQWGDGYTF.

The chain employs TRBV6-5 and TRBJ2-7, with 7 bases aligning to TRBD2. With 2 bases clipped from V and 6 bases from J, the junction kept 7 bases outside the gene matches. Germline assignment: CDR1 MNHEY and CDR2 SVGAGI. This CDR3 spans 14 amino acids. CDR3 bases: TGTGCCAGCAGTTACGAAAGACTAGCTTCCGAGCAGTACTTC. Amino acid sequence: CASSYERLASEQYF.